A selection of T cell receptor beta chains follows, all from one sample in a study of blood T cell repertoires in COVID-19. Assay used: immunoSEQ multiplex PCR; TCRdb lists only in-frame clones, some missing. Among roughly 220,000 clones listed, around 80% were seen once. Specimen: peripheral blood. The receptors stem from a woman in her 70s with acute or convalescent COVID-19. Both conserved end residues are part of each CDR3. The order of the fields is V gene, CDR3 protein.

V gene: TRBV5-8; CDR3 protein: CASSPRAGNTIYF
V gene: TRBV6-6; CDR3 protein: CAGGDQNTEAFF
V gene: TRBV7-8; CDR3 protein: CASSVDRGYGYTF
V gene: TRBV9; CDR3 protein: CASSEVGGYNEQFF
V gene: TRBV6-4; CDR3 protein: CASSDPTKRVDDEKLFF
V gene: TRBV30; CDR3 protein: CAWIPGLPEYNEQFF
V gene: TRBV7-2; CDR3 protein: CASSLPDTFYEQYF
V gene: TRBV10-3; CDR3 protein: CAISEDRGNTF
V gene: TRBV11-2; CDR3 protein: CASTPETGGYGYTF
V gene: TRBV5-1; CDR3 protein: CASSLAEGGQLSGANVLTF
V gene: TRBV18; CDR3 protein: CASSPGQGKVSHNEQFF
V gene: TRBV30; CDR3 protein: CAWSLEPGQGLIRQDEQYF
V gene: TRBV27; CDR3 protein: CASSSWGGTEAFF
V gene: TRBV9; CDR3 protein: CASSPFLAPETQYF
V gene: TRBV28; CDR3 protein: CASSPRDHYGYTF
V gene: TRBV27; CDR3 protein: CASKPGLAVNEQFF
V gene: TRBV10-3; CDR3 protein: CAISEVGEETQYF
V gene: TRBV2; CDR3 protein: CAIQGYNEQFF
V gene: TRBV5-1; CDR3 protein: CASSLAGQGNTEAFF
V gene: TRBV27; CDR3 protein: CASRRFIAAGEFGELFF
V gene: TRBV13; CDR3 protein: CASSDDREYGYTF
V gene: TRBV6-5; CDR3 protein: CASSYSGQGNNSPLHF
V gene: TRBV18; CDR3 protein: CASSPDSDNEKLFF
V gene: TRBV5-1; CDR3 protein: CASSLAGATNEKLFF
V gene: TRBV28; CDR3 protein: CASSPAGGPSNEQFF
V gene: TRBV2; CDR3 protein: CASSKQGPRNIQYF
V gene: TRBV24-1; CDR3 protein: CATKSENTDTQYF
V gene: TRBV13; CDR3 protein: CASSFRQGGNTEAFF
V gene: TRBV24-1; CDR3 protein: CATSDSDRGWETQYF
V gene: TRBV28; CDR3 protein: CASSPGTVNLDTQYF
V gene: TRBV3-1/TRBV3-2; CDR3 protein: CASSQGWIVGGGYNEQFF
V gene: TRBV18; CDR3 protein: CASSPGSRTGELFF
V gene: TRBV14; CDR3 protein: CASSQDFGGYNEKLFF
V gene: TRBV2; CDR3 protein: CASRSQNKQFF
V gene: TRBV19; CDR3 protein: CASSPSTDTQYF
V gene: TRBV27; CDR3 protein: CASNREGNTGELFF
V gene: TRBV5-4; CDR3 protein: CASSPRLAKDNEQFF
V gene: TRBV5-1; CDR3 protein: CASSLIQDTQYF
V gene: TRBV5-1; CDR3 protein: CASSLEGPQGPDTQYF
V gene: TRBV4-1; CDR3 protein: CASSQVFQETQYF
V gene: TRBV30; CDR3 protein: CAWSALGATQETQYF
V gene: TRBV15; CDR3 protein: CATSRPLSGFLTDTQYF
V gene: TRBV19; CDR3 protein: CASRRQGTGELFF
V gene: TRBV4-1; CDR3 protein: CASSQVSYGLAGDNEQFF